This is a list of T cell receptor beta chains from one sample in a study of regulatory T cells in long-lasting Graves disease. From the multiplex PCR reads, TCRdb called clonotypes with MiXCR, one entry per CDR3 protein. This sample carries roughly 430,000 distinct CDR3 sequences, 16% of them seen once, and the ten largest clones take about 11%. The data were also submitted as part of a second study, on T cells in Graves' hyperthyroidism and ophthalmopathy.

The sample was peripheral blood mononuclear cells (PBMCs), taken at new diagnosis, from a patient treated with antithyroid drugs. The receptors were sampled from a woman aged 30 to 39 with Graves disease. The CDR3 runs from the conserved cysteine through the conserved F or W. The D gene is left open where the match is weak. Where a row states a size, it is once, few, many or the class of an expanded clone; other rows omit it.

v_call: TRBV30; j_call: TRBJ1-1; d_call: NA; clone_size: many; cdr3_nt: TGTGCCTGGATCCCGTGGGGGTCGTTAGGGACGGCTTTCTTT; cdr3_aa: CAWIPWGSLGTAFF
v_call: TRBV28; j_call: TRBJ2-1; d_call: NA; clone_size: many; cdr3_nt: TGTGCCAGCAGCCGTACGGGATGGGGCCCTAACAATGAGCAGTTCTTC; cdr3_aa: CASSRTGWGPNNEQFF
v_call: TRBV9; j_call: TRBJ1-4; d_call: NA; clone_size: NA; cdr3_nt: TGTGCCAGCAGCCCCCGTGGGCAGGGTAGTGAAAAACTGTTTTTT; cdr3_aa: CASSPRGQGSEKLFF
v_call: TRBV28; j_call: TRBJ1-1; d_call: TRBD1; clone_size: NA; cdr3_nt: TGTGCCAGCAGTTCAGGACAGGGGGCAACTTTCTTT; cdr3_aa: CASSSGQGATFF
v_call: TRBV28; j_call: TRBJ2-5; d_call: TRBD1; clone_size: many; cdr3_nt: TGTGCCAGCAGTCGAGGGGGCGGAGAGACCCAGTACTTC; cdr3_aa: CASSRGGGETQYF
v_call: TRBV15; j_call: TRBJ2-1; d_call: TRBD2; clone_size: few; cdr3_nt: TGTGCCACCAGCAGAGATATCGGGAGCGGGAGGTGGGTGGATGAGCAGTTCTTC; cdr3_aa: CATSRDIGSGRWVDEQFF
v_call: TRBV7-3; j_call: TRBJ2-2; d_call: NA; clone_size: NA; cdr3_nt: TGTGCCAGCAGCTTACCCCGGGGGGCGGGCGTGAACACCGGGGAGCCGTTTTTT; cdr3_aa: CASSLPRGAGVNTGEPFF
v_call: TRBV6-2/TRBV6-3; j_call: TRBJ1-1; d_call: NA; clone_size: many; cdr3_nt: TGTGCCAGCAGTTACTCACAGGGCACTGAAGCTTTCTTT; cdr3_aa: CASSYSQGTEAFF
v_call: TRBV7-9; j_call: TRBJ1-4; d_call: NA; clone_size: NA; cdr3_nt: TGTGCCAGCAGCTTACCGTCGTTAGGTGAAAAACTGTTTTTT; cdr3_aa: CASSLPSLGEKLFF
v_call: TRBV11-3; j_call: TRBJ2-1; d_call: NA; clone_size: many; cdr3_nt: TGTGCCAGCAGCCCGTCGGGGACTTACAACAATGAGCAGTTCTTC; cdr3_aa: CASSPSGTYNNEQFF
v_call: TRBV6-1; j_call: TRBJ1-4; d_call: NA; clone_size: many; cdr3_nt: TGTGCCAGCGCCCCGGGACACCATAATGAAAAACTGTTTTTT; cdr3_aa: CASAPGHHNEKLFF
v_call: TRBV6-1; j_call: TRBJ2-1; d_call: NA; clone_size: few; cdr3_nt: TGTGCCAGCAGCCAGACCCACCGACTAAACTCCTACAATGAGCAGTTCTTC; cdr3_aa: CASSQTHRLNSYNEQFF
v_call: TRBV19; j_call: TRBJ2-4; d_call: NA; clone_size: NA; cdr3_nt: TGTGCCAGTAGTATAAGGCTGCGAAACATTCAGTACTTC; cdr3_aa: CASSIRLRNIQYF
v_call: TRBV7-2; j_call: TRBJ2-5; d_call: TRBD2; clone_size: many; cdr3_nt: TGTGCCAGCAGCTTAGTGCCCGGGAGGGAAGAGACCCAGTACTTC; cdr3_aa: CASSLVPGREETQYF
v_call: TRBV12-3/TRBV12-4; j_call: TRBJ2-1; d_call: NA; clone_size: many; cdr3_nt: TGTGCCAGCAGCTTAGGGAAAAATGAGCAGTTCTTC; cdr3_aa: CASSLGKNEQFF
v_call: TRBV5-1; j_call: TRBJ2-3; d_call: TRBD2; clone_size: NA; cdr3_nt: TGCGCCAGCAGCTTGGTGCTAGCGGGAGGTGGTACGCAGTATTTT; cdr3_aa: CASSLVLAGGGTQYF
v_call: TRBV15; j_call: TRBJ1-1; d_call: TRBD1; clone_size: many; cdr3_nt: TGTGCCACCAGCAGAGATCGACAGGGATACAAAGCTTTCTTT; cdr3_aa: CATSRDRQGYKAFF
v_call: TRBV7-3; j_call: TRBJ2-3; d_call: NA; clone_size: many; cdr3_nt: TGTGCCAGCAGTTCACTTGGGGGCGCAGATACGCAGTATTTT; cdr3_aa: CASSSLGGADTQYF
v_call: TRBV11-2; j_call: TRBJ2-2; d_call: NA; clone_size: many; cdr3_nt: TGTGCCAGCAGCCGTTGGAGTATCGAGCTGTTTTTT; cdr3_aa: CASSRWSIELFF
v_call: TRBV4-1; j_call: TRBJ2-1; d_call: NA; clone_size: NA; cdr3_nt: TGCGCCAGCAGCCACGGGGGCTCCTACAATGAGCAGTTCTTC; cdr3_aa: CASSHGGSYNEQFF
v_call: TRBV14; j_call: TRBJ2-1; d_call: NA; clone_size: few; cdr3_nt: TGTGCCAGCAGCCAAGATTTCAATGGGGGGAATGAGCAGTTCTTC; cdr3_aa: CASSQDFNGGNEQFF
v_call: TRBV7-9; j_call: TRBJ2-7; d_call: NA; clone_size: many; cdr3_nt: TGTGCCAGCAGTCTCTCGGGGGACGAGCAGTACTTC; cdr3_aa: CASSLSGDEQYF
v_call: TRBV6-1; j_call: TRBJ2-7; d_call: TRBD2; clone_size: many; cdr3_nt: TGTGCCAGCAGACTTTGGGGAGGGACTATGTACGAGCAGTACTTC; cdr3_aa: CASRLWGGTMYEQYF